This T cell receptor beta chain is drawn from a study of breast tumors, draining lymph nodes, adjacent tissues. Study outcomes and limitations: The lymph node origin of tumor T cells was framed as consistent with a hypothesis, not demonstrated. Tumor TCR diversity was below lymph nodes but above nontumor tissue.

Breast cancer patients provided tissue from their axillary draining lymph nodes. In TCRdb, the multiplex PCR reads were re-called with MiXCR into one record per CDR3 protein. Of over 150,000 distinct CDR3 sequences listed, approximately 30% were seen once; the top ten hold around 4%. This clonotype was counted ten times or more. The antigen is undetermined. With a much larger clone just one base away, this may be a read error. The CDR3 extends over 11 amino acids. Germline lookup yields CDR1 SGHNT and CDR2 YENEEA. The V call is TRBV11-3, the J call TRBJ1-2; the D is unclear. The origin of this receptor is a female donor with breast cancer. Some clones in this sample may be carry-over from other donors' samples. The sample comprised axillary lymph node tissue. CDR3 DNA: TGTGCCAGCAGCTCGGACTCCGGCTCCACCTTC. It yields the protein CASSSDSGSTF.